Included here is one T cell receptor beta chain sequence, with context. This record comes from a study of cytomegalovirus exposure and HLA in healthy donors. Researchers ran the PCR with 60 Vbeta and 13 Jbeta primers. Profiled with immunoSEQ multiplex PCR; TCRdb holds only in-frame clones, not every one. The table lists some 120,000 clones, about three quarters of them singletons. The germline V gene has CDR1 PRHDT and CDR2 FYEKMQ (reference sequence). The CDR3 contains 12 residues. Between the trimmed V and J ends, which lost 6 bases and 4 bases, there was a span of 9 bases. The sequencing input was PBMCs. The V and J genes are TRBV13 and TRBJ1-1; D is uncertain. This TCR was sampled from a woman in her 40s in good health and CMV-seronegative. The CDR3 here is CASSLEITEAFF. CDR3 DNA: TGTGCCAGCAGTTTGGAGATCACTGAAGCTTTCTTT.